The 6 T cell receptor beta chains listed next were all sequenced from one sample in a study of T cells after yellow fever vaccination. From the 5' RACE reads, TCRdb called clonotypes with MiXCR, one entry per CDR3 protein. The sample has some 600,000 distinct CDR3 sequences; roughly an eighth are singletons. The sequencing here drew on PBMCs, taken on the day of the yellow fever booster vaccination. These receptor sequences come from a man aged 25 to 40 who received the YFV17D yellow fever vaccine.

The chain uses TRBV10-3 and TRBJ2-4; the match to TRBD1 covers 7 bases. The CDR3 is made up of 14 amino acids. Trimming cost V 0 bases and J 11 bases; bases outside gene matches: 7. Germline lookup yields CDR1 ENHRY and CDR2 SYGVKD. The chain's CDR3 is CAISESSTGPVQYF. The CDR3 region has the DNA TGTGCCATCAGTGAGTCGTCGACAGGGCCGGTTCAGTACTTC.

This clonotype turned up a few times. V and J are TRBV6-1 and TRBJ2-7; TRBD2 is a possible D gene (5 bases). Deletions cut 7 bases from V and 1 base from J, with 11 bases between. The CDR3 consists of 13 residues. CDR1 and CDR2 (germline): MNHNS, SASEGT. CDR3 DNA: TGTGCCAGCAAATATCGGGATTCCTACGAGCAGTACTTC. Translating it yields CASKYRDSYEQYF.

This clonotype was observed at least ten times. The rearrangement links TRBV20-1 to TRBJ2-3; D may correspond to TRBD1 or TRBD2 (5 bases each). The CDR3 is made up of 14 amino acids. The ends were cut back, 1 base at V and 5 bases at J, with 13 bases in the middle. CDR1 is DFQATT, CDR2 SNEGSKA, per germline (reference sequence). The CDR3 nucleotides read TGCAGTGCTAGAGGGGACGCAGGGCTAGATACGCAGTATTTT. It specifies CSARGDAGLDTQYF.

This clonotype was observed a few times. The rearrangement links TRBV10-1 to TRBJ2-1, with 12 positions matching TRBD2. The V gene's germline CDR1 is WNHNN and CDR2 SYGVQD (reference sequence). V lost 2 bases to trimming and J lost 6 bases; unmatched junction nucleotides: 8. This CDR3 is 17 amino acids long. In DNA, the CDR3 is TGCGCCAGCAGTGAGACCCAACTAGCGGGAGGACCCAATGAGCAGTTCTTC. It specifies CASSETQLAGGPNEQFF.

This clonotype was observed at least ten times. The J gene is TRBJ2-6, the V gene TRBV7-2; D remains ambiguous. The germline V gene encodes CDR1 SGHTA and CDR2 FQGNSA. V dropped 5 bases and J dropped 1 base, with 9 bases sitting between them. CDR3 length: 15 residues. The CDR3 nucleotides read TGTGCCAGCAGCCCACAGACTTCTGGGGCCAACGTCCTGACTTTC. It yields the protein CASSPQTSGANVLTF.

The table lists this clonotype with a count of one. J is TRBJ2-1 and V is TRBV20-1; D unclear. V shed 0 bases and J shed 7 bases, with 7 bases lying between them. This CDR3 region has 12 residues. Germline values: CDR1 DFQATT, CDR2 SNEGSKA (reference sequence). CDR3 amino acids: CSAREGSNEQFF. As DNA, the CDR3 is TGCAGTGCTAGAGAAGGATCAAATGAGCAGTTCTTC.